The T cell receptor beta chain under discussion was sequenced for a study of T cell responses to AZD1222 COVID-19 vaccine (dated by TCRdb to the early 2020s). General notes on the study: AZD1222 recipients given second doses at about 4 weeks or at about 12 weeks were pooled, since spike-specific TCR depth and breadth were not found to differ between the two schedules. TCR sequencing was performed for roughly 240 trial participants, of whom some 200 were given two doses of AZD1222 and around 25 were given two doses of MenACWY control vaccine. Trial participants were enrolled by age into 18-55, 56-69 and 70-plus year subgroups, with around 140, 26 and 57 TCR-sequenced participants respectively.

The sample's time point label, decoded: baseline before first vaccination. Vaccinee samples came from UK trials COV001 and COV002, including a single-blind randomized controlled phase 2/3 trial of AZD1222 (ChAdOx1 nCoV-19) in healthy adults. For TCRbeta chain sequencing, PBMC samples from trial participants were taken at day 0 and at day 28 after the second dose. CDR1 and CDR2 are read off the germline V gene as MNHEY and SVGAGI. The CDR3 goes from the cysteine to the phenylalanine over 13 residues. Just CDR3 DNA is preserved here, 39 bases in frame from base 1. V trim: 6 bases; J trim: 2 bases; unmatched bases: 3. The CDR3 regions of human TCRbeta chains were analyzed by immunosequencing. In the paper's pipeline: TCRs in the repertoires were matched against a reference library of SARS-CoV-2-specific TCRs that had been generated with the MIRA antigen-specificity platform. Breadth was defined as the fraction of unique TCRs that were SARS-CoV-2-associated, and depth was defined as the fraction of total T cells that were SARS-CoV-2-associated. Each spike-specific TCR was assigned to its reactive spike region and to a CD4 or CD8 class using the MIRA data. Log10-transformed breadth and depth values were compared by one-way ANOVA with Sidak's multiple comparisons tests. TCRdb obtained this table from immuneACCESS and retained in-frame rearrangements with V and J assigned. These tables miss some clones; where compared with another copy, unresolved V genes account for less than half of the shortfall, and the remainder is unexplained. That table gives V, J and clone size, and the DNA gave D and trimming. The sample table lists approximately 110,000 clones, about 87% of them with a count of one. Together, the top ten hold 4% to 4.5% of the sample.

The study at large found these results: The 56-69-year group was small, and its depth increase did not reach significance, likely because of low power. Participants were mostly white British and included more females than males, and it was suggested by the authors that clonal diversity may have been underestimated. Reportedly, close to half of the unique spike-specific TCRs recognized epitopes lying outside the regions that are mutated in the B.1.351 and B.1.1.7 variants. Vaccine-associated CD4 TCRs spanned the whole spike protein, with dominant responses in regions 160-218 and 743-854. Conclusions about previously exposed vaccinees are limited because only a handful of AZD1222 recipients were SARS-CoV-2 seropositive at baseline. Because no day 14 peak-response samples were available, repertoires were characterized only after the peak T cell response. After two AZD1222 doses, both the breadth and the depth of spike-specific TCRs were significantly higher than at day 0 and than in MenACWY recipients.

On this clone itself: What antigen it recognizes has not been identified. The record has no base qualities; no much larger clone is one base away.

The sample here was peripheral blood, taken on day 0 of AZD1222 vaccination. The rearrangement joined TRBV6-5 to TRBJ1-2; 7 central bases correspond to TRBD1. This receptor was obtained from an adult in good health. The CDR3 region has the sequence CASRGQENYGYTF. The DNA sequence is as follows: TGTGCCAGCAGAGGACAGGAGAACTATGGCTACACCTTC.